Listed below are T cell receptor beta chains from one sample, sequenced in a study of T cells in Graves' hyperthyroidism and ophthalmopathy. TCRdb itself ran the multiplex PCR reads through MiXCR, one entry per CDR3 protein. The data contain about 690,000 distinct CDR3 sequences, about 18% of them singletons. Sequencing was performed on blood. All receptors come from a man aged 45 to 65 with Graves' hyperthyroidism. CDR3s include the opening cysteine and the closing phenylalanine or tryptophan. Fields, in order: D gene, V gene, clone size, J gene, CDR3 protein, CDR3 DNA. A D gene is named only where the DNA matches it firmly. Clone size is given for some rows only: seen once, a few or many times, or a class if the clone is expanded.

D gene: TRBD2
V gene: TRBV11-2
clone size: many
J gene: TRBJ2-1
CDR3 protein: CASSLGTSGRAFYEQFF
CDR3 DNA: TGTGCCAGCAGCTTAGGGACTAGCGGGAGGGCCTTTTATGAGCAGTTCTTC

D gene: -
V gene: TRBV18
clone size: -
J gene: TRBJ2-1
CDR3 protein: CASSPDSRAINEQFF
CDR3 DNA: TGTGCCAGCTCACCGGATTCCCGAGCTATCAATGAGCAGTTCTTC

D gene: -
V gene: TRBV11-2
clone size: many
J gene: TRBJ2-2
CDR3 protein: CASSLARETGELFF
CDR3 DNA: TGTGCCAGCAGCTTAGCGAGGGAGACCGGGGAGCTGTTTTTT

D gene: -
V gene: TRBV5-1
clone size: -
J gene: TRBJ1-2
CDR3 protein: CASSLEGQANSYGYTF
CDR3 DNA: TGCGCCAGCAGCTTGGAGGGTCAGGCTAACTCATATGGCTACACCTTC

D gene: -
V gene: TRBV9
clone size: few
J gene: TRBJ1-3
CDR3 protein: CASSVEGVGNTIYF
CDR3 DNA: TGTGCCAGCAGCGTAGAGGGTGTGGGAAACACCATATATTTT

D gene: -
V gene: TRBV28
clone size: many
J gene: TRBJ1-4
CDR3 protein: CATLTGSNEKLFF
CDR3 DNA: TGTGCCACCTTAACAGGGTCTAATGAAAAACTGTTTTTT

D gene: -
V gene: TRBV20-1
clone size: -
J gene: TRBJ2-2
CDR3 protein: CSASEDRRATGELFF
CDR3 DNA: TGCAGTGCTAGTGAAGATAGGCGGGCCACCGGGGAGCTGTTTTTT

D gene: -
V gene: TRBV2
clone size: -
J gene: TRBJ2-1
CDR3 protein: CASSSGRRREGEQFF
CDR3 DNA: TGTGCCAGCAGTTCGGGCCGGAGGAGGGAAGGTGAGCAGTTCTTC

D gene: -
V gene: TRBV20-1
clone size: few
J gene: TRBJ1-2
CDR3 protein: CSARDMDLNYGYTF
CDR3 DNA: TGCAGTGCTAGAGATATGGACCTTAACTATGGCTACACCTTC

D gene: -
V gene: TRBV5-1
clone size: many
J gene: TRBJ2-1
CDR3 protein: CASSFTGPNEQFF
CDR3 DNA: TGCGCCAGCAGCTTCACAGGGCCAAATGAGCAGTTCTTC

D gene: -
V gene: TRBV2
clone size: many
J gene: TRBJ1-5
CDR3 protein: CASSEVTVGNQPQHF
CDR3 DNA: TGTGCCAGCAGTGAGGTAACAGTTGGAAATCAGCCCCAGCATTTT

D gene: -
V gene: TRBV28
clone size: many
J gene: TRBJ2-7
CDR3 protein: CASSLVHTVPSYEQYF
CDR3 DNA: TGTGCCAGCAGTTTAGTGCATACCGTTCCCTCCTACGAGCAGTACTTC

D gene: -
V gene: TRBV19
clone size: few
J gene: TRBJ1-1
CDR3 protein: CASSRKKDTEAFF
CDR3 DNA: TGTGCCAGTAGTCGGAAAAAGGACACTGAAGCTTTCTTT

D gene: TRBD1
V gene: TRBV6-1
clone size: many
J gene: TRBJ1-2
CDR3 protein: CASSLRQGIYGYTF
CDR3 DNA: TGTGCCAGCAGTTTAAGACAGGGGATCTATGGCTACACCTTC

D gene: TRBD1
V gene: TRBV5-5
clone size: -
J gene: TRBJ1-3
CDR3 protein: CASSPLGTAGSGNTIYF
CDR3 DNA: TGTGCCAGCAGCCCCCTTGGGACAGCCGGCTCTGGAAACACCATATATTTT

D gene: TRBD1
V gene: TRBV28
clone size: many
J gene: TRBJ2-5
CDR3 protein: CASTGTGKQETQYF
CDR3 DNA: TGTGCCAGCACCGGGACAGGGAAACAAGAGACCCAGTACTTC

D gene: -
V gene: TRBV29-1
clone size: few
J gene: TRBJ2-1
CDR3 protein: CSGGGQSNERQFF
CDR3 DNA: TGCAGCGGGGGCGGACAGAGCAATGAGCGGCAGTTCTTC

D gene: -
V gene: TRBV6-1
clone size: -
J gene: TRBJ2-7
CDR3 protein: CASSESPGRSYEQYF
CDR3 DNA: TGTGCCAGCAGTGAATCCCCCGGTAGATCCTACGAGCAGTACTTC

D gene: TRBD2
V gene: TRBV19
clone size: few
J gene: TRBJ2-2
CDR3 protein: CASSKRGAGTGELFF
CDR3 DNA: TGTGCCAGTAGTAAGCGGGGGGCCGGCACCGGGGAGCTGTTTTTT

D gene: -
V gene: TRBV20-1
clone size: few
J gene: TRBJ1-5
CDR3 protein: CSASKPGDQPQHF
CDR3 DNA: TGCAGTGCTAGCAAGCCAGGAGATCAGCCCCAGCATTTT

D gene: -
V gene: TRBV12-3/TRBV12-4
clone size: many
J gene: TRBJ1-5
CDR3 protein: CASSASEDQPQHF
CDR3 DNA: TGTGCCAGCAGTGCCTCGGAGGATCAGCCCCAGCATTTT

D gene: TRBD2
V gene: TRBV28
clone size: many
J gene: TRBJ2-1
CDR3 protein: CASSLVFGRTSSYNEQFF
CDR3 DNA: TGTGCCAGCAGTTTAGTCTTTGGCAGGACTAGCTCCTACAATGAGCAGTTCTTC

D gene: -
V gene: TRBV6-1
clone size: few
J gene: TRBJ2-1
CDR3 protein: CASRPRGGRASEYNEQFF
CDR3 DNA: TGTGCCAGCAGGCCCAGGGGGGGTCGGGCTAGCGAATACAATGAGCAGTTCTTC

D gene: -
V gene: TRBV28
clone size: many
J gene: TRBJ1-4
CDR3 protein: CASSPRRRLNEKLFF
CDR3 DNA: TGTGCCAGCAGTCCTAGACGGAGATTAAATGAAAAACTGTTTTTT

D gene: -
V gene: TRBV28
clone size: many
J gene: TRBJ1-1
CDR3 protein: CASSLLVEVPEAFF
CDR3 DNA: TGTGCCAGCAGTTTACTCGTTGAGGTACCTGAAGCTTTCTTT

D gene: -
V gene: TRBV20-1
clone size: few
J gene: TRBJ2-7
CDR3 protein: CSASSNEQYF
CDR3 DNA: TGCAGTGCTAGTAGTAACGAGCAGTACTTC

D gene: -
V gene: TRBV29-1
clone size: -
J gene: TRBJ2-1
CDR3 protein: CSAQPGPEYNEQFF
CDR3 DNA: TGCAGCGCCCAACCGGGACCGGAATACAATGAGCAGTTCTTC

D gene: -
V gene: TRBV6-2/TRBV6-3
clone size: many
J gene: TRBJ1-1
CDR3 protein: CASSSLGVEYRLNTEAFF
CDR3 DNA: TGTGCCAGCAGTTCACTTGGGGTGGAGTATCGATTAAACACTGAAGCTTTCTTT

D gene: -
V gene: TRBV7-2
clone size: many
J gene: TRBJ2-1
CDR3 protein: CASSLVGTTRNEQFF
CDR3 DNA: TGTGCCAGCAGCTTAGTTGGGACAACTAGGAATGAGCAGTTCTTC

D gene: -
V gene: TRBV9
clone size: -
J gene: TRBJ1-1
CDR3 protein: CASSVGTEMNTEAFF
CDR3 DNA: TGTGCCAGCAGCGTAGGGACAGAGATGAACACTGAAGCTTTCTTT

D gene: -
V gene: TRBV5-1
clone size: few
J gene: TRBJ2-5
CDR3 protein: CASSLDRDETQYF
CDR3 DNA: TGCGCCAGCAGCTTGGACAGGGATGAGACCCAGTACTTC

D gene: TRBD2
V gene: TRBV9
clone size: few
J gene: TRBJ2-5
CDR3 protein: CASSYGRAGETQYF
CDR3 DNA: TGTGCCAGCAGTTACGGGAGGGCCGGAGAGACCCAGTACTTC

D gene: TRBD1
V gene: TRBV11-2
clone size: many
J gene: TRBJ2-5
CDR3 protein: CASSQRPGGQETQYF
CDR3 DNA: TGTGCCAGCAGCCAGAGACCAGGGGGCCAGGAGACCCAGTACTTC

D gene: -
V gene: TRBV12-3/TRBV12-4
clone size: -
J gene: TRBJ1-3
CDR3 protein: CASSPWGPSGNTIYF
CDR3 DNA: TGTGCCAGCAGTCCCTGGGGGCCCTCTGGAAACACCATATATTTT

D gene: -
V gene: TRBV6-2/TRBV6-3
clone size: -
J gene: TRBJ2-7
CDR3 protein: CASSSLVVGGSGANEQYF
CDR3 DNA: TGTGCCAGCAGTTCCCTCGTGGTTGGGGGTTCTGGGGCCAACGAGCAGTACTTC

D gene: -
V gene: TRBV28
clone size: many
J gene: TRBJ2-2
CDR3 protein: CASRSQGKATGELFF
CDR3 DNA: TGTGCCAGCAGGAGTCAGGGGAAGGCCACCGGGGAGCTGTTTTTT

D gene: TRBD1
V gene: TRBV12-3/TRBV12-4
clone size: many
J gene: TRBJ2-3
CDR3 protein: CASRGQGADTQYF
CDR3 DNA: TGTGCCAGCAGGGGACAGGGAGCAGATACGCAGTATTTT

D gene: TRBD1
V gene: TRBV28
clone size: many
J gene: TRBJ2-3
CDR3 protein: CASNSGQGRTDTQYF
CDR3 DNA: TGTGCCAGCAACAGTGGACAGGGTCGAACAGATACGCAGTATTTT

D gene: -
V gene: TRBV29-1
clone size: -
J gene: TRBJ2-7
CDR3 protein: CSVRDRGEQYF
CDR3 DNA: TGCAGCGTCCGAGACAGAGGCGAGCAGTACTTC

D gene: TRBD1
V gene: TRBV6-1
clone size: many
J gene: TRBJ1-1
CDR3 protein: CASVLNRGWNTEAFF
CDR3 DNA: TGTGCCAGCGTCCTAAACAGGGGCTGGAACACTGAAGCTTTCTTT

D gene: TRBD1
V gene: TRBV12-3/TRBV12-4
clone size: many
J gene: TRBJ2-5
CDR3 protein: CASRDREEETQYF
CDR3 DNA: TGTGCCAGCAGGGACAGGGAGGAAGAGACCCAGTACTTC